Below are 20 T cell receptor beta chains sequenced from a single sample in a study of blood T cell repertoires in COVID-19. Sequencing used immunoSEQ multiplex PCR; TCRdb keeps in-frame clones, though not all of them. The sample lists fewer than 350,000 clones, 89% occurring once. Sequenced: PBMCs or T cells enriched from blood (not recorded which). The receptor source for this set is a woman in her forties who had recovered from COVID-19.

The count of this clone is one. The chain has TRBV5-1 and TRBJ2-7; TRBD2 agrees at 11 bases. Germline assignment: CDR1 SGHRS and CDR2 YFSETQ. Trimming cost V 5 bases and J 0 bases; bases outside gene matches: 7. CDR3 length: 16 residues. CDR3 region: CASRLHSGRASYEQYF. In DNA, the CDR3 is TGCGCCAGCAGGCTGCATAGCGGGAGGGCCTCCTACGAGCAGTACTTC.

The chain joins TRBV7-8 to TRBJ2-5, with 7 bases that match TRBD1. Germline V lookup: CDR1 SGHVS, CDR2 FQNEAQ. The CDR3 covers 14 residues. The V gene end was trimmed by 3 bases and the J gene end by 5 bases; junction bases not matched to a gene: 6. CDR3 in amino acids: CASSLDYRGETQYF. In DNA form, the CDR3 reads TGTGCCAGCAGCTTGGATTACAGGGGCGAGACCCAGTACTTC.

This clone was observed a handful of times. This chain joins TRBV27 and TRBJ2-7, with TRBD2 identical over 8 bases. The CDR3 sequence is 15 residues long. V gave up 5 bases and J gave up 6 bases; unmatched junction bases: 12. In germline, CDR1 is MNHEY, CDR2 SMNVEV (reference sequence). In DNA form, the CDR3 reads TGTGCCAGCAGTGTCTCCACGGCGGGGGGCCGCGAGCAGTACTTC. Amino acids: CASSVSTAGGREQYF.

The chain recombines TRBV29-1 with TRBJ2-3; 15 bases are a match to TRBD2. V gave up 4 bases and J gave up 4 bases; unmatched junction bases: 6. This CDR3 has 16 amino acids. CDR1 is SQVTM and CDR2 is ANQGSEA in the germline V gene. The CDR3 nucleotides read TGCAGCGTTGGGACTAGCGGGAGGGCCATCCCAGATACGCAGTATTTT. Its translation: CSVGTSGRAIPDTQYF.

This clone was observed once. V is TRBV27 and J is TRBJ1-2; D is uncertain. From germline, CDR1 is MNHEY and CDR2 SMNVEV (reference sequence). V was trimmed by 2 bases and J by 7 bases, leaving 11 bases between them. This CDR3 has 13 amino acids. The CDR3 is CASSLSGRFGYTF. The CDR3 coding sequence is TGTGCCAGCAGTTTAAGCGGGCGCTTTGGCTACACCTTC.

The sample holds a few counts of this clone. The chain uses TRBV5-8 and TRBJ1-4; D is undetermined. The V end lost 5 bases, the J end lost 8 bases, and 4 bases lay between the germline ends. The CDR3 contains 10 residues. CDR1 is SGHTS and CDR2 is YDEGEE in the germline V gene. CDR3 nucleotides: TGTGCCAGCAGGGAGGAAAAACTGTTTTTT. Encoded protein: CASREEKLFF.

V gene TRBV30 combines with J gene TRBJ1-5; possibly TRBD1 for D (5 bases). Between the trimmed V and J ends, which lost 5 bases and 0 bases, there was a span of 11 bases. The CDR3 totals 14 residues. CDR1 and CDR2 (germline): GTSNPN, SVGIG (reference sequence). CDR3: CAWGAGYSNQPQHF. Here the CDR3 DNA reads TGTGCCTGGGGCGCAGGGTATAGCAATCAGCCCCAGCATTTT.

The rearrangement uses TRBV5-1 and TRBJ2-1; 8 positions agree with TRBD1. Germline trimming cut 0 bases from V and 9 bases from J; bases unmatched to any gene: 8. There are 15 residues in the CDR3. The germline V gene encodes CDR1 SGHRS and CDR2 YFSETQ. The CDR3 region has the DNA TGCGCCAGCAGCTTGGCAGGACAGGGTAATAGTGAGCAGTTCTTC. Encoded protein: CASSLAGQGNSEQFF. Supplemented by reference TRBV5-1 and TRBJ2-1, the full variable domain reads KAGVTQTPRYLIKTRGQQVTLSCSPISGHRSVSWYQQTPGQGLQFLFEYFSETQRNKGNFPGRFSGRQFSNSRSEMNVSTLELGDSALYLCASSLAGQGNSEQFFGPGTRLTVL.

The CDR3 sequence is CASSQDSYEQYF. CDR3 DNA: TGTGCCAGCAGCCAAGATTCTTACGAGCAGTACTTC. The chain uses TRBV3-1 (or the pseudogene TRBV3-2) and TRBJ2-7; D is ambiguous. Germline assignment: CDR1 LGHDT and CDR2 YNNKEL (reference sequence). The V gene lost 0 bases and the J gene lost 4 bases, with 4 bases spanning the gap. This CDR3 is built from 12 residues.

CDR3 region: CASSLIPGETQYF. In DNA, the CDR3 is TGTGCCAGCAGCTTAATTCCGGGGGAGACCCAGTACTTC. V gene TRBV7-3 combines with J gene TRBJ2-5; D is possibly TRBD2 (5 bases). Germline V lookup: CDR1 SGHTA, CDR2 FQGTGA. The CDR3 sequence is 13 residues long. The V and J ends lost 1 base and 5 bases respectively, with 8 bases between them.

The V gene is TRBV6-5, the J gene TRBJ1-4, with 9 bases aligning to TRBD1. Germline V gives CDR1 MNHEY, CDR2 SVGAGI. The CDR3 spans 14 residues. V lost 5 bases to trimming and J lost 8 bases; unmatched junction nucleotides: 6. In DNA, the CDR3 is TGTGCCAGCAGTCCGGGACAGGGTCGCGAAAAACTGTTTTTT. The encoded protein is CASSPGQGREKLFF.

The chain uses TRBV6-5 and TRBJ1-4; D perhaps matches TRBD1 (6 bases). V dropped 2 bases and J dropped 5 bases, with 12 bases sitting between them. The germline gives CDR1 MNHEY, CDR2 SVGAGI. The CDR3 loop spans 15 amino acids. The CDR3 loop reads CASSYLNRENEKLFF. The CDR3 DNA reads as TGTGCCAGCAGTTACCTCAACAGGGAGAATGAAAAACTGTTTTTT.

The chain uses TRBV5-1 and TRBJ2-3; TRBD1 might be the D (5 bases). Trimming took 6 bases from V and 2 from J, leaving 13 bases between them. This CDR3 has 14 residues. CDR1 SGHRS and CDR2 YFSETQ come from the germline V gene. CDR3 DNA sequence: TGCGCCAGCACCTTAGGGGCTGACACAGATACGCAGTATTTT. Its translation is CASTLGADTDTQYF.

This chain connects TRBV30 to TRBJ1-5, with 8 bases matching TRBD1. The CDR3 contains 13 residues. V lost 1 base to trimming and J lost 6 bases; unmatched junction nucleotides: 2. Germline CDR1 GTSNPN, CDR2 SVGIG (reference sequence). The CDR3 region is CAWSADRAQPQHF. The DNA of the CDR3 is TGTGCCTGGAGTGCGGACAGGGCTCAGCCCCAGCATTTT.

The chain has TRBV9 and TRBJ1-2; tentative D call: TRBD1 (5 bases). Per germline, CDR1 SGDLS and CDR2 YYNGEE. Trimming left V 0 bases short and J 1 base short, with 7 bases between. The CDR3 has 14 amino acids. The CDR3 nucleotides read TGTGCCAGCAGCGTAGATCAGGGTAACTATGGCTACACCTTC. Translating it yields CASSVDQGNYGYTF.

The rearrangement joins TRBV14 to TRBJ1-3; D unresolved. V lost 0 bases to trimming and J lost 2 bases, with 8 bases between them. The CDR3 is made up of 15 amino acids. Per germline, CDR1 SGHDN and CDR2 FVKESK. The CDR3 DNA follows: TGTGCCAGCAGCCAAGACAGGAATACTGGAAACACCATATATTTT. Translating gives CASSQDRNTGNTIYF.

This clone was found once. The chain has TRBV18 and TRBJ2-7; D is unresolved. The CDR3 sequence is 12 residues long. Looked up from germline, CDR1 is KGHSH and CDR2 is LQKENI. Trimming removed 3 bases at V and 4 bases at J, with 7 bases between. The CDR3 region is CASSPPGYEQYF. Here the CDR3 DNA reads TGTGCCAGCTCACCTCCCGGGTACGAGCAGTACTTC.

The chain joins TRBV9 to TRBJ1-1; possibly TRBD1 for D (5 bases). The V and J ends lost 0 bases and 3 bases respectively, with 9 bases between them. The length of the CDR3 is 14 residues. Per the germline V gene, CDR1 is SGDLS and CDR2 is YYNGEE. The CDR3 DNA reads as TGTGCCAGCAGCGTAGGGGGCCGCGACACTGAAGCTTTCTTT. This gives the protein CASSVGGRDTEAFF. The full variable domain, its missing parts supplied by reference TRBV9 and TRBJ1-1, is DSGVTQTPKHLITATGQRVTLRCSPRSGDLSVYWYQQSLDQGLQFLIQYYNGEERAKGNILERFSAQQFPDLHSELNLSSLELGDSALYFCASSVGGRDTEAFFGQGTRLTVV.

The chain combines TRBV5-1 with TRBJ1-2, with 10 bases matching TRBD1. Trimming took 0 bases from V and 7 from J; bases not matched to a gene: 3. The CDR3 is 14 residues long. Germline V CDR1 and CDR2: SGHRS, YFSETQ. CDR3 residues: CASSLGDRGTGYTF. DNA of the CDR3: TGCGCCAGCAGCTTGGGGGACAGGGGAACTGGCTACACCTTC.

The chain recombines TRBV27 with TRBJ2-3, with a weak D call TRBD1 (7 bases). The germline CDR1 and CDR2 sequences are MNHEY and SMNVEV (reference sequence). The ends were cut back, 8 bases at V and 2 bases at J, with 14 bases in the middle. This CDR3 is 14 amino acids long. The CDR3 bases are TGTGCCAGCCAGGGGGGTCTCAACACAGATACGCAGTATTTT. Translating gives CASQGGLNTDTQYF.